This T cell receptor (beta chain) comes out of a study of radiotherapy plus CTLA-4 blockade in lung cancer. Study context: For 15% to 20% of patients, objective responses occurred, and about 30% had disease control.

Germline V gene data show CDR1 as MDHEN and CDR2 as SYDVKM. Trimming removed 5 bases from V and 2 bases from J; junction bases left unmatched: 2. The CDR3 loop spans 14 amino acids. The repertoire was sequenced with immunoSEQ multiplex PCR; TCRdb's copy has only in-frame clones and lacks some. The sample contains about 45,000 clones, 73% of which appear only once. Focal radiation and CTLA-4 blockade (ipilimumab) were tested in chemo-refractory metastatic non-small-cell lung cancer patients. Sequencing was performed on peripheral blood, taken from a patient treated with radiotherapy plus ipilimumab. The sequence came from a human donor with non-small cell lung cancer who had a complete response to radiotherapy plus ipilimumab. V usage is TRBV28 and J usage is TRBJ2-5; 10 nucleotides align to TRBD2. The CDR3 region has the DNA TGTGCCAGCAGTGGACTAGCGGAACAAGAGACCCAGTACTTC. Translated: CASSGLAEQETQYF.